This paragraph reports one T cell receptor beta chain. The antigen remains unidentified. This entry is derived from a study of cytomegalovirus exposure and HLA in healthy donors. General study results and limits: Rates of TCR association differed by HLA locus in a later analysis, with DRB1 highest and HLA-C lowest. At a 0.05 false discovery rate, a later analysis found some 18,000 TCR beta sequences to be associated with HLA alleles. The study labeled 164 TCR beta chains cytomegalovirus-associated. There were some public TCRs occurring in many donors, but most TCR sequences were rare.

This CDR3 spans 16 amino acids. With 5 bases removed from V and 1 base from J, the gap between germline ends came to 18 bases. From germline, CDR1 is SGHKS and CDR2 YYEKEE (reference sequence). The study ran its PCR with 60 Vbeta and 13 Jbeta primers. Measured with immunoSEQ multiplex PCR; TCRdb has only the in-frame clones, and not every one. The table lists some 200,000 clones, 77% of them singletons. V usage is TRBV5-5 and J usage is TRBJ1-1; no reliable D call. This sequence was found in a woman aged 60-75 years in good health and CMV-seropositive. Sequences were obtained from PBMCs. The CDR3 region is CASRDPRTGGNTEAFF. The CDR3 nucleotides read TGTGCCAGCAGAGATCCGAGGACGGGAGGGAACACTGAAGCTTTCTTT.